Reported below is one T cell receptor (beta chain). This sample was included in a study of OX40 agonist ivuxolimab in advanced cancers. Germline CDR1 MNHNS, CDR2 SASEGT. The V end lost 7 bases, the J end lost 10 bases, and 22 bases lay between the germline ends. This CDR3 has 14 amino acids. The protocol was immunoSEQ multiplex PCR, while the TCRdb copy is restricted to in-frame clones and leaves out a portion. The data hold some 38,000 clones, with 85% to 90% observed a single time. The TCR originated in an adult with an advanced solid tumor such as melanoma, head and neck, liver or kidney cancer. This chain uses TRBV6-1 with TRBJ1-1; D is ambiguous. Sample: CD4+ or CD8+ T cells sorted from blood, taken in a trial of the OX40 agonist ivuxolimab. The CDR3 reads CASTTRRQINLAFF. The CDR3 nucleotides are TGTGCCAGCACAACACGCCGGCAGATAAATTTAGCTTTCTTT.